The 6 T cell receptor beta chains presented below share a single source sample, sequenced in a study of T-cell memory formation after mild COVID-19 (dated by TCRdb to the early 2020s). The library was prepared using 5' RACE. The data were produced on an Illumina NovaSeq 6000. The public reads were run again by TCRdb, first through fastp at Q25 and then through MiXCR, and only productive beta chains were kept. For every CDR3 protein sequence, its rows merge into one entry that carries the most common genes and DNA. This sample gives roughly 350,000 distinct CDR3 sequences in total; 25% to 30% of them show up just once. The biggest ten clones account for about 14% of the sample. Sequenced material: PBMCs or a T cell subset sorted from them (not recorded which). The source of these receptors is an adult woman who had mild COVID-19 (a few samples of this study predate the infection). The sample titles of this study are shuffled in the database, so cell type and time point are left out; the donor was told from shared clones.

V usage is TRBV12-3 or TRBV12-4 and J usage is TRBJ2-7, with D maybe TRBD2 (7 bases). V lost 3 bases and J lost 3, with 15 bases in between. The CDR3 loop spans 15 amino acids. CDR3 nucleotide sequence: TGTGCCAGCAGTTTTGGGGGGGCGAACAGCTACGAGCAGTACTTC. Translation gives CASSFGGANSYEQYF.

V is TRBV7-2 and J is TRBJ2-2, with a possible D match to TRBD2 (5 bases). CDR1 and CDR2 (germline): SGHTA, FQGNSA. There are 15 residues in the CDR3. V lost 5 bases to trimming and J lost 2 bases, with 12 bases between them. The CDR3, as DNA: TGTGCCAGCAGCCCGTTCGGGATTAACACCGGGGAGCTGTTTTTT. Translation: CASSPFGINTGELFF. The whole variable domain, filled in from reference TRBV7-2 and TRBJ2-2, reads GAGVSQSPSNKVTEKGKDVELRCDPISGHTALYWYRQSLGQGLEFLIYFQGNSAPDKSGLPSDRFSAERTGGSVSTLTIQRTQQEDSAVYLCASSPFGINTGELFFGEGSRLTVL.

This clonotype was counted a few times. The rearrangement uses TRBV6-2 or TRBV6-3 and TRBJ2-7; 10 bases map to TRBD2. Germline lookup yields CDR1 MNHEY and CDR2 SVGEGT. The CDR3 extends over 17 amino acids. V lost 0 bases, J lost 4 bases, and 9 bases stayed unmatched. CDR3 DNA: TGTGCCAGCAGTTACTCGAATCTAGCGGGAGCATTTTACGAGCAGTACTTC. The encoded protein is CASSYSNLAGAFYEQYF.

J is TRBJ2-5 and V is TRBV14; unclear D gene. Deletions cut 3 bases from V and 5 bases from J, with 16 bases between. Germline V gene lookup returns CDR1 SGHDN and CDR2 FVKESK. This CDR3 has 15 residues. The CDR3 region has the DNA TGTGCCAGCAGCCACTTGACCGGTTATGGGGAGACCCAGTACTTC. The encoded protein is CASSHLTGYGETQYF. The entire variable domain, with the rest obtained from reference TRBV14 and TRBJ2-5, is as follows: EAGVTQFPSHSVIEKGQTVTLRCDPISGHDNLYWYRRVMGKEIKFLLHFVKESKQDESGMPNNRFLAERTGGTYSTLKVQPAELEDSGVYFCASSHLTGYGETQYFGPGTRLLVL.

This chain links TRBV4-2 with TRBJ2-2, with 9 positions matching TRBD2. Germline V gene sequence: CDR1 LGHNA, CDR2 YNFKEQ. The ends lost 4 bases at V and 6 bases at J; junction bases unmatched: 6. The CDR3 sequence is 15 residues long. The CDR3, as DNA: TGTGCCAGCAGCCGAGGGACTAGCTGGGCCGGGGAGCTGTTTTTT. It specifies CASSRGTSWAGELFF.

The chain links TRBV6-2 or TRBV6-3 to TRBJ2-1; a weak D match, TRBD2 (5 bases). CDR1 MNHEY and CDR2 SVGEGT come from the germline V gene. CDR3 length equals 20 residues. Trimming removed 6 bases from V and 4 bases from J, with 31 bases in between. CDR3 sequence (DNA): TGTGCCAGCAGCCCGACGAAGCGAGAGGACTCACCTTGGGGTTACAATGAGCAGTTCTTC. The encoded protein is CASSPTKREDSPWGYNEQFF.